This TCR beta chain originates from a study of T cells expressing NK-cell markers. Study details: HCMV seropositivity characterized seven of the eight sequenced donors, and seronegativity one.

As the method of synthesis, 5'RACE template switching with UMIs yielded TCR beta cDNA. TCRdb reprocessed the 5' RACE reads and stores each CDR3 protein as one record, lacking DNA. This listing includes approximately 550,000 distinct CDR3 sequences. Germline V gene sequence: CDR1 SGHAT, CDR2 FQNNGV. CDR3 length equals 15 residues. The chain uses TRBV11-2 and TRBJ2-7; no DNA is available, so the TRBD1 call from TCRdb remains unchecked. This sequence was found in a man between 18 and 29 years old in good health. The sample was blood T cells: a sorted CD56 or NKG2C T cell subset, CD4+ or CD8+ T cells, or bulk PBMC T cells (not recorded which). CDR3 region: CASSSTRGRGDEQYF.